A single sample gave rise to the 22 T cell receptor beta chains below, sequenced in a study of Graves' ophthalmopathy and Graves' hyperthyroidism. The authors amplified TCR beta CDR3 regions, and they did so from RNA transcripts for repertoire sequencing. An initial RT-PCR round employing HTBI primers preceded a second-round multiplex PCR. Using its own MiXCR run on the multiplex PCR reads, TCRdb lists one record per CDR3 protein. The sample records approximately 700,000 distinct CDR3 sequences, roughly two fifths being singletons. What was sequenced was peripheral blood. The receptors stem from an adult man with Graves' ophthalmopathy.

V gene TRBV7-6 combines with J gene TRBJ2-5; maybe TRBD2 (6 bases). The CDR3 sequence is 16 residues long. Trimming took 1 base from V and 5 from J, leaving 17 bases between them. The germline gives CDR1 SGHVS, CDR2 FNYEAQ. CDR3: CASSLGPGSGDETQYF. In DNA form, the CDR3 reads TGTGCCAGCAGCTTAGGACCCGGGAGTGGGGACGAGACCCAGTACTTC.

The chain carries TRBV7-2 and TRBJ2-5, with a tentative D call TRBD2 (6 bases). The CDR3 consists of 15 residues. Germline V gives CDR1 SGHTA, CDR2 FQGNSA. V dropped 4 bases and J dropped 4 bases, with 16 bases sitting between them. The CDR3 DNA is TGTGCCAGCAGCTCTCCCCGGGGGAGTCGAGAGACCCAGTACTTC. It encodes CASSSPRGSRETQYF.

This clonotype was seen a handful of times. The CDR3, as DNA: TGTGCCAGCAGCCCCCCCGGGACCGTCGGAAACACCATATATTTT. Translated, it gives CASSPPGTVGNTIYF. The chain links TRBV9 to TRBJ1-3; tentative D call: TRBD1 (5 bases). This CDR3 has 15 residues. Trimming took off 4 bases at V and 4 bases at J, with 15 bases between the two ends. The germline V gene has CDR1 SGDLS and CDR2 YYNGEE. The variable domain in full, with the rest retrieved from reference TRBV9 and TRBJ1-3, is DSGVTQTPKHLITATGQRVTLRCSPRSGDLSVYWYQQSLDQGLQFLIQYYNGEERAKGNILERFSAQQFPDLHSELNLSSLELGDSALYFCASSPPGTVGNTIYFGEGSWLTVV.

This clonotype was counted only a few times. The V gene is TRBV9, the J gene TRBJ1-2; D unclear. The V gene's germline CDR1 is SGDLS and CDR2 YYNGEE. The CDR3 is 16 residues long. The V gene lost 2 bases and the J gene lost 0 bases, with 14 bases spanning the gap. CDR3 region: CASSVSGEPTNYGYTF. CDR3 DNA sequence: TGTGCCAGCAGCGTTTCCGGAGAGCCTACTAACTATGGCTACACCTTC. Using reference TRBV9 and TRBJ1-2 for the parts outside the CDR3, the full variable domain is DSGVTQTPKHLITATGQRVTLRCSPRSGDLSVYWYQQSLDQGLQFLIQYYNGEERAKGNILERFSAQQFPDLHSELNLSSLELGDSALYFCASSVSGEPTNYGYTFGSGTRLTVV.

The CDR3, as DNA: TGCAGCGTCGATACACGGGGCACCTTCGATCACACCTTC. Translation: CSVDTRGTFDHTF. The V call is TRBV29-1, the J call TRBJ1-2, with D maybe TRBD1 (5 bases). The V gene's germline CDR1 is SQVTM and CDR2 ANQGSEA. V was pared by 6 bases and J by 12 bases, with 23 bases between. The CDR3 covers 13 residues.

The rearrangement uses TRBV6-5 and TRBJ2-7; 8 nucleotides agree with TRBD1. The CDR3 has 13 amino acids. Germline CDR1 reads MNHEY; CDR2 reads SVGAGI. The J segment lost 5 bases and the V segment lost 7 bases, leaving 7 bases of the junction unmatched. The DNA for the CDR3 is TGTGCCAGCACCGCGGACAGGGTAGACGAGCAGTACTTC. It yields the protein CASTADRVDEQYF.

V gene TRBV5-4 combines with J gene TRBJ2-2; weak D call: TRBD1 (6 bases). Between the trimmed V and J ends, which lost 1 base and 4 bases, there was a span of 11 bases. The germline V gene has CDR1 SGHNT and CDR2 YYREEE (reference sequence). The CDR3 consists of 15 residues. The CDR3 sequence is CASSLSGASTGELFF. CDR3 DNA: TGTGCCAGCAGCTTGTCAGGGGCGAGCACCGGGGAGCTGTTTTTT.

This clonotype was recorded at least ten times. V gene TRBV2 combines with J gene TRBJ2-2, with D perhaps TRBD1 or TRBD2 (5 bases each). Germline V CDR1 and CDR2: SNHLY, FYNNEI. The CDR3 is made up of 17 amino acids. Trimming left V 6 bases short and J 7 bases short, with 24 bases between. CDR3 amino acids: CASSLRKRPGRNGELFF. The DNA for the CDR3 is TGTGCCAGCAGCCTCCGGAAACGGCCGGGGCGTAACGGGGAGCTGTTTTTT.

J is TRBJ2-6 and V is TRBV10-3, with D perhaps TRBD1 or TRBD2 (5 bases each). Germline loops: CDR1 ENHRY, CDR2 SYGVKD. Trimming took 10 bases from V and 2 from J, leaving 15 bases between them. The CDR3 covers 15 residues. CDR3 sequence reads: CASSRRGTGANVLTF. The CDR3, as DNA: TGTGCCAGCAGCCGACGGGGCACTGGGGCCAACGTCCTGACTTTC.

Ten or more counts support this clonotype. The chain is built from TRBV20-1 and TRBJ1-1; 7 nucleotides align to TRBD1. Germline CDR1 is DFQATT and CDR2 is SNEGSKA (reference sequence). Unmatched junction bases numbered 3, after V lost 2 bases and J lost 3 bases. CDR3 length: 13 residues. DNA of the CDR3: TGCAGTGCTAGATGGCAGGGGGACACTGAAGCTTTCTTT. It codes for CSARWQGDTEAFF.

This clonotype was counted at least ten times. The chain combines TRBV15 with TRBJ2-7; the D is unclear. Looked up from germline, CDR1 is LNHNV and CDR2 is YYDKDF (reference sequence). The CDR3 spans 13 residues. V dropped 5 bases and J dropped 5 bases, with 13 bases sitting between them. CDR3 residues: CATSVAGMNEQYF. In DNA form, the CDR3 reads TGTGCCACCAGCGTAGCTGGGATGAACGAGCAGTACTTC.

The rearrangement links TRBV20-1 to TRBJ1-4; weak D call: TRBD1 (6 bases). In germline, CDR1 is DFQATT, CDR2 SNEGSKA (reference sequence). V dropped 0 bases and J dropped 7 bases, with 15 bases sitting between them. The CDR3 totals 15 residues. The CDR3 DNA is TGCAGTGCTAGAGAGTTCCAGGGGTTCGGTGAAAAACTGTTTTTT. Its translation is CSAREFQGFGEKLFF.

This clonotype showed up just a few times. At one end, the junction sequence differs from germline, possibly due to a read error. V gene TRBV5-1 combines with J gene TRBJ1-4, with D maybe TRBD1 (5 bases). Germline V gene sequence: CDR1 SGHRS, CDR2 YFSETQ. This CDR3 comprises 16 residues. The CDR3 protein is CASRAPPGTRNEKLFF. CDR3 sequence (DNA): TGTGCCAGCAGGGCCCCTCCCGGGACTCGTAATGAAAAACTGTTTTTT.

Only a few counts were recorded for this clonotype. The CDR3 region has the DNA TGCAGTGCATACATCGGCCAGGGGGGATACGAGCAGTACTTC. As protein: CSAYIGQGGYEQYF. The rearrangement links TRBV20-1 to TRBJ2-7, with D possibly TRBD1 on 7 matching bases. V was clipped by 6 bases and J by 4 bases, with 19 bases between them. The CDR3 sequence is 14 residues long. The germline V gene encodes CDR1 DFQATT and CDR2 SNEGSKA (reference sequence).

CDR3 bases: TGTGCCAGTAGTATCGGCCAGACCCTCCGAGAGACCCAGTACTTC. It codes for CASSIGQTLRETQYF. This chain connects TRBV19 to TRBJ2-5; D remains unclear. This CDR3 region has 15 residues. Germline CDR1 and CDR2: LNHDA and SQIVND (reference sequence). Trimming pared 3 bases from V and 4 bases from J, leaving 15 bases between.

The V call is TRBV2, the J call TRBJ1-5; D is ambiguous. Deletions cut 3 bases from V and 5 bases from J, with 8 bases between. Germline CDR1 reads SNHLY; CDR2 reads FYNNEI. The CDR3 runs 13 residues. This chain's CDR3 is CASSDMAHQPQHF. The DNA for the CDR3 is TGTGCCAGCAGTGACATGGCCCATCAGCCCCAGCATTTT.

This clonotype has a handful of counts. The chain is built from TRBV7-2 and TRBJ2-7, with D hard to call. This CDR3 comprises 15 residues. The V gene lost 6 bases and the J gene lost 7 bases, with 22 bases spanning the gap. The germline V gene encodes CDR1 SGHTA and CDR2 FQGNSA. This CDR3 reads CASSPQVGGPREQYF. CDR3 DNA: TGTGCCAGCAGTCCTCAAGTCGGCGGCCCTAGGGAGCAGTACTTC.

This clonotype was picked up many times. The CDR3 loop reads CASRDRGPYEQYF. The CDR3 DNA is TGTGCCAGCCGGGACAGGGGACCCTACGAGCAGTACTTC. The chain links TRBV2 to TRBJ2-7; 10 nucleotides match TRBD1. CDR1 and CDR2 from the germline V gene are SNHLY and FYNNEI. This CDR3 has 13 residues. V shed 8 bases and J 2 bases; nucleotides not matched to a gene: 3. The entire variable domain, with the rest obtained from reference TRBV2 and TRBJ2-7, is as follows: EPEVTQTPSHQVTQMGQEVILRCVPISNHLYFYWYRQILGQKVEFLVSFYNNEISEKSEIFDDQFSVERPDGSNFTLKIRSTKLEDSAMYFCASRDRGPYEQYFGPGTRLTVT.

In this sample, this clonotype turned up once. This chain joins TRBV6-1 and TRBJ1-2, with D maybe TRBD1 (5 bases). The CDR3 loop spans 13 amino acids. V gave up 7 bases and J gave up 10 bases, with 19 bases separating them. Germline assignment: CDR1 MNHNS and CDR2 SASEGT. The CDR3 is CASTLWDGGDYTF. In nucleotides, the CDR3 is TGTGCCAGCACCTTATGGGACGGCGGTGACTACACCTTC.

This clonotype was seen a few times. The chain has TRBV20-1 and TRBJ2-7, with D possibly matching TRBD1 (6 bases). Germline V gene data show CDR1 as DFQATT and CDR2 as SNEGSKA (reference sequence). CDR3 length: 15 amino acids. The ends were cut back, 6 bases at V and 0 bases at J, with 18 bases in the middle. DNA for the CDR3: TGCAGTGCGAACAGGGTGGGGGCAAGCTCCTACGAGCAGTACTTC. Its translation is CSANRVGASSYEQYF.

V usage is TRBV7-9 and J usage is TRBJ2-7; 7 nucleotides match TRBD2. The CDR3 spans 14 residues. CDR1 is SEHNR, CDR2 FQNEAQ, per germline (reference sequence). With 1 base clipped from V and 8 bases from J, the junction kept 8 bases outside the gene matches. The CDR3, as DNA: TGTGCCAGCAGCTTAGTTTCTCTAGCGGCCAAGCAGTACTTC. Protein sequence: CASSLVSLAAKQYF.

Note on this clonotype: This likely comes from a read error, as the CDR3 has no conserved phenylalanine or tryptophan at its end. This rearrangement joins TRBV7-9 to TRBJ2-7, with 10 positions matching TRBD2. The CDR3 extends over 16 amino acids. The V gene end was trimmed by 2 bases and the J gene end by 4 bases; junction bases not matched to a gene: 8. Germline V gives CDR1 SEHNR, CDR2 FQNEAQ (reference sequence). The CDR3 sequence is CASSLTSGGAWYEQYL. The CDR3 DNA follows: TGTGCCAGCAGCTTAACGAGCGGGGGGGCCTGGTACGAGCAGTACCTC.